Below, 17 T cell receptor beta chains from the same sample are listed, as sequenced in a study of neurological immune-mediated disorders. Each CDR3 protein is one row after TCRdb ran MiXCR on the 5' RACE reads. The sample yields approximately 50,000 distinct CDR3 sequences, approximately 6.2% seen once. The sample comprised CD4+ T cells from blood. All receptors derive from a woman under 30 with multiple sclerosis.

This clonotype has at least ten counts. This sequence joins TRBV5-8 and TRBJ2-2; D is unresolved. The CDR3 has 15 residues. Per the germline V gene, CDR1 is SGHTS and CDR2 is YDEGEE. Trimming stripped 4 bases from V and 0 bases from J, with 10 bases between. CDR3 region: CASSLSVANTGELFF. DNA for the CDR3: TGTGCCAGCAGCCTATCGGTAGCGAACACCGGGGAGCTGTTTTTT.

A few counts support this clonotype. The chain is built from TRBV2 and TRBJ2-4; 8 bases agree with TRBD2. Germline V gene lookup returns CDR1 SNHLY and CDR2 FYNNEI. The junction had 8 bases not matched to a gene; V was cut back by 9 bases and J by 7 bases. This CDR3 has 13 residues. The CDR3 region is CASHGLAMNIQYF. CDR3 nucleotide sequence: TGTGCCAGTCACGGACTAGCCATGAACATTCAGTACTTC.

At least ten counts were recorded for this clonotype. This chain joins TRBV20-1 and TRBJ1-1, with 10 bases matching TRBD1. Trimming removed 0 bases from V and 5 bases from J; junction bases left unmatched: 12. The germline V gene encodes CDR1 DFQATT and CDR2 SNEGSKA (reference sequence). The CDR3 consists of 17 residues. The CDR3, as DNA: TGCAGTGCTAGAGATCCTAATAAGACAGGGGGCTTGACTGAAGCTTTCTTT. Protein product: CSARDPNKTGGLTEAFF.

This clonotype was detected ten times or more. The chain carries TRBV20-1 and TRBJ2-2; the D gene could be TRBD1 or TRBD2 (5 bases each). Germline V gene sequence: CDR1 DFQATT, CDR2 SNEGSKA (reference sequence). The CDR3 has 14 amino acids. V shed 6 bases and J shed 5 bases, with 16 bases lying between them. CDR3: CSAPEGRGTGELFF. As DNA, the CDR3 is TGCAGTGCCCCTGAGGGGCGAGGAACCGGGGAGCTGTTTTTT.

This clonotype appeared many times. The V gene is TRBV7-2, the J gene TRBJ2-5, with TRBD2 matching over 14 bases. Germline CDR1 reads SGHTA; CDR2 reads FQGNSA. V was clipped by 3 bases and J by 3 bases; unmatched bases: 6. The CDR3 runs 17 residues. CDR3 nucleotides: TGTGCCAGCAGCTTCTCCGGGACTAGCGGGAGTAAAGAGACCCAGTACTTC. Residues: CASSFSGTSGSKETQYF.

This clonotype was observed many times. The chain combines TRBV20-1 with TRBJ1-2, with D tentatively TRBD1 (5 bases). Germline CDR1 reads DFQATT; CDR2 reads SNEGSKA (reference sequence). The CDR3 spans 15 residues. Trimming shortened V by 0 bases and J by 5 bases, and 16 bases separated the two germline ends. Here the CDR3 DNA reads TGCAGTGCTAGAGATGGGGGGGTAGCGGGGTATGGCTACACCTTC. Its protein is CSARDGGVAGYGYTF.

This clonotype was found many times. This rearrangement joins TRBV20-1 to TRBJ2-1; 10 bases agree with TRBD1. From germline, CDR1 is DFQATT and CDR2 SNEGSKA (reference sequence). CDR3 size: 15 residues. The trim removed 6 bases at V and 3 bases at J, leaving 8 bases unmatched. The CDR3 is CSATRQGAVYNEQFF. CDR3 coding DNA: TGCAGTGCCACTAGACAGGGGGCAGTCTACAATGAGCAGTTCTTC.

The sample holds many counts of this clonotype. V is TRBV20-1 and J is TRBJ1-3; D ambiguous. Trimming took off 6 bases at V and 0 bases at J, with 18 bases between the two ends. There are 16 residues in the CDR3. Looked up from germline, CDR1 is DFQATT and CDR2 is SNEGSKA (reference sequence). The DNA for the CDR3 is TGCAGTGCCCCCGATGGGGTTACCAACTCTGGAAACACCATATATTTT. This codes for CSAPDGVTNSGNTIYF.

This clonotype was recorded many times. This chain links TRBV29-1 with TRBJ2-7, with unresolved D. CDR1 and CDR2 from the germline V gene are SQVTM and ANQGSEA. V lost 4 bases, J lost 6 bases, and 4 bases lay in between. The CDR3 spans 9 residues. This chain's CDR3 is CSVVSEQYV. The DNA for the CDR3 is TGCAGCGTTGTTAGCGAGCAGTACGTC.

This clonotype has a count of ten or more. The V gene is TRBV18, the J gene TRBJ2-4, with D unresolved. The CDR3 sequence is 14 residues long. Germline lookup yields CDR1 KGHSH and CDR2 LQKENI. Trimming shortened V by 4 bases and J by 6 bases, and 13 bases separated the two germline ends. This CDR3 reads CASSRFQDGNIQYF. The CDR3 bases are TGTGCCAGCTCACGGTTCCAGGACGGAAACATTCAGTACTTC.

This clonotype was counted only a few times. The V call is TRBV6-2 or TRBV6-3, the J call TRBJ2-3; D is perhaps TRBD1 (5 bases). CDR3 length: 16 residues. CDR1 is MNHEY, CDR2 SVGEGT, per germline. Trimming left V 7 bases short and J 2 bases short, with 19 bases between. Here the CDR3 DNA reads TGTGCCAGCACCGACCCACGGGCAGGGCCCACAGATACGCAGTATTTT. As protein: CASTDPRAGPTDTQYF.

This clonotype was detected many times. The chain joins TRBV6-5 to TRBJ2-3; 10 bases align to TRBD2. With 0 bases clipped from V and 1 base from J, the junction kept 4 bases outside the gene matches. This CDR3 is 17 amino acids long. Germline assignment: CDR1 MNHEY and CDR2 SVGAGI. The CDR3 DNA sequence: TGTGCCAGCAGTTACTCTGGGCTAGCGGGAGGCACAGATACGCAGTATTTT. It translates to CASSYSGLAGGTDTQYF.

This clonotype came up many times. The chain couples TRBV20-1 to TRBJ2-4, with TRBD1 matching over 7 bases. Germline V gives CDR1 DFQATT, CDR2 SNEGSKA (reference sequence). The CDR3 covers 14 residues. The ends lost 5 bases at V and 1 base at J; junction bases unmatched: 5. Written as DNA, the CDR3 is TGCAGTGCTGTACAGGGGATCGCCAAAAACATTCAGTACTTC. Residues: CSAVQGIAKNIQYF.

This clonotype was recorded at least ten times. The gene calls are TRBV19 and TRBJ2-2; 8 bases align to TRBD1. The trim removed 7 bases at V and 3 bases at J, leaving 7 bases unmatched. The CDR3 runs 15 residues. The germline V gene has CDR1 LNHDA and CDR2 SQIVND (reference sequence). The CDR3 loop reads CASTPGGAYTGELFF. The CDR3 DNA is TGTGCCAGTACCCCAGGGGGCGCCTACACCGGGGAGCTGTTTTTT. Based on the CDR3 plus reference TRBV19 and TRBJ2-2, the full variable domain is DGGITQSPKYLFRKEGQNVTLSCEQNLNHDAMYWYRQDPGQGLRLIYYSQIVNDFQKGDIAEGYSVSREKKESFPLTVTSAQKNPTAFYLCASTPGGAYTGELFFGEGSRLTVL.

This clonotype was counted many times. The V and J genes are TRBV11-2 and TRBJ1-1; D is unresolved. The V gene's germline CDR1 is SGHAT and CDR2 FQNNGV. V was shortened by 5 bases and J by 6 bases, with 16 bases between the two germline ends. This CDR3 has 14 residues. CDR3 DNA: TGTGCCAGCAGCCTCGGATTACACGGAGCTGAAGCTTTCTTT. This codes for CASSLGLHGAEAFF.

Ten or more counts support this clonotype. The chain couples TRBV20-1 to TRBJ2-5; possibly TRBD2 for D (6 bases). Trimming cost V 6 bases and J 3 bases, with 11 bases left between them. This CDR3 has 12 amino acids. Germline values: CDR1 DFQATT, CDR2 SNEGSKA (reference sequence). The CDR3: CSAGDSEETQYF. The CDR3 bases are TGCAGTGCCGGGGACTCTGAAGAGACCCAGTACTTC.

The table lists this clonotype with many counts. The gene calls are TRBV3-1 and TRBJ2-2; D may be TRBD1 (6 bases). This CDR3 contains 16 residues. V shed 2 bases and J shed 5 bases, with 15 bases lying between them. Germline values: CDR1 LGHDT, CDR2 YNNKEL (reference sequence). The DNA of the CDR3 is TGTGCCAGCAGCCAATCAGGGACACGATGGACCGGGGAGCTGTTTTTT. Its translation: CASSQSGTRWTGELFF.